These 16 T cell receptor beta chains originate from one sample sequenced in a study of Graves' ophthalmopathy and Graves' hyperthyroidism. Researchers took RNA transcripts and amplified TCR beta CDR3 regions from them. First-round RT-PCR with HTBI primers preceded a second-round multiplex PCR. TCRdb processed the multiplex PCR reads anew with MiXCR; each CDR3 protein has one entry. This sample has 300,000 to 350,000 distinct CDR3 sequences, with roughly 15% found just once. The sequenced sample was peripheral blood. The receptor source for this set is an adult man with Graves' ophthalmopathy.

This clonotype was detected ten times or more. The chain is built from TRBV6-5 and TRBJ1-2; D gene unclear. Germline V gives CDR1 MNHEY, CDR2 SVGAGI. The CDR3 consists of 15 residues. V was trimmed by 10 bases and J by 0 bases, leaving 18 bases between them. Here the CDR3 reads CATLALATSNYGYTF. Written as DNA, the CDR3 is TGTGCCACGCTGGCCCTGGCGACTTCTAACTATGGCTACACCTTC.

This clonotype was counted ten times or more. The CDR3 region has the DNA TGCAGCGCGGCATATAGCGGGGACCAAGAGACCCAGTACTTC. Residues: CSAAYSGDQETQYF. The rearrangement joins TRBV29-1 to TRBJ2-5; 8 bases agree with TRBD2. The length of the CDR3 is 14 residues. The ends lost 7 bases at V and 0 bases at J; junction bases unmatched: 7. Per the germline V gene, CDR1 is SQVTM and CDR2 is ANQGSEA.

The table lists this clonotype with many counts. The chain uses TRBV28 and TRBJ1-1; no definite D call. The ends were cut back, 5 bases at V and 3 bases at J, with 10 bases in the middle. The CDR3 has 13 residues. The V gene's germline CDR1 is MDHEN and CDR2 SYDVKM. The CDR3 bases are TGTGCCAGCAGTCCCGGACTGTACACTGAAGCTTTCTTT. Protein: CASSPGLYTEAFF.

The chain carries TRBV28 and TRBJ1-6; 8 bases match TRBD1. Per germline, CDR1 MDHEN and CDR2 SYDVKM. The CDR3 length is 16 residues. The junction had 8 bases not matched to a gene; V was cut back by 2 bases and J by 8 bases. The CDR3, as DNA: TGTGCCAGCAGTTTAGGGGGGACAGGTCGACATTCACCCCTCCACTTT. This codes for CASSLGGTGRHSPLHF.

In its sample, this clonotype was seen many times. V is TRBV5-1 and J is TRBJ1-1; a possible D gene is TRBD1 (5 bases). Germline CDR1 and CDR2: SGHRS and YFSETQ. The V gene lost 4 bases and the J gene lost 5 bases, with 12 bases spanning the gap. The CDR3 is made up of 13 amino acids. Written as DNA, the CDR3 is TGCGCCAGCAGCCCAGGGATACGGACTGAAGCTTTCTTT. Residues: CASSPGIRTEAFF. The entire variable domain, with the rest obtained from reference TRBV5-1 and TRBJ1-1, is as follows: KAGVTQTPRYLIKTRGQQVTLSCSPISGHRSVSWYQQTPGQGLQFLFEYFSETQRNKGNFPGRFSGRQFSNSRSEMNVSTLELGDSALYLCASSPGIRTEAFFGQGTRLTVV.

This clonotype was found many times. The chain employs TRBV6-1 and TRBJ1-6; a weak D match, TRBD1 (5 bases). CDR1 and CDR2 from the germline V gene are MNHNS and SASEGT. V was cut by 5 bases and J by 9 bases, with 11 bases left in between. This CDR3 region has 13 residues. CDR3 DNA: TGTGCCAGCAGTTCGGGGGTTCTTTCACCCCTCCACTTT. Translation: CASSSGVLSPLHF.

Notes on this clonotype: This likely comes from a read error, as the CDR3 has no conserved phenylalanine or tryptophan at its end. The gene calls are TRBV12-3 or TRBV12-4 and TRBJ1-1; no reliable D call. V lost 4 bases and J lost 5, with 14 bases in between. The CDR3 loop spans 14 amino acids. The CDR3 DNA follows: TGTGCCAGCAGTTCCCCACCCGGTGGTACTGAAGCTTTCCTT. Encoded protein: CASSSPPGGTEAFL.

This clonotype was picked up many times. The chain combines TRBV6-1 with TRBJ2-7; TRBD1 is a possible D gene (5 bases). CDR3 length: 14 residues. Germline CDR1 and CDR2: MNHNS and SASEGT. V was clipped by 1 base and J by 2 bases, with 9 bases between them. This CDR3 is CASSEVPGPYEQYF. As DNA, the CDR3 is TGTGCCAGCAGTGAAGTTCCAGGGCCCTACGAGCAGTACTTC.

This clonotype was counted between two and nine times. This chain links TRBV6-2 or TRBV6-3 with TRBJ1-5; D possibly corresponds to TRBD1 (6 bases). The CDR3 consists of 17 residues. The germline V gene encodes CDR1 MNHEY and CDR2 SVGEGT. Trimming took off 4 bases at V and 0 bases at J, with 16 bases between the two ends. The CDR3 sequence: CASSSNEQGYSNQPQHF. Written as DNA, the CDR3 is TGTGCCAGCAGTTCCAATGAACAGGGTTATAGCAATCAGCCCCAGCATTTT.

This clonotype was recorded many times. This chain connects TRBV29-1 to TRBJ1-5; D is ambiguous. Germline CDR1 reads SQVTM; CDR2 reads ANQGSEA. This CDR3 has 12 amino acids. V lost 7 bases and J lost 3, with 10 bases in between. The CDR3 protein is CSATEPNQPQHF. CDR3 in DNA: TGCAGCGCCACAGAGCCCAATCAGCCCCAGCATTTT.

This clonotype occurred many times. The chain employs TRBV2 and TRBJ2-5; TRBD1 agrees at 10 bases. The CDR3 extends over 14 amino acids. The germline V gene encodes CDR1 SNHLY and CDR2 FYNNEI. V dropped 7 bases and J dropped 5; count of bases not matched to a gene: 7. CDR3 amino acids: CASIDRGRRETQYF. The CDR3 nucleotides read TGTGCCAGCATTGACAGGGGGCGCAGGGAGACCCAGTACTTC.

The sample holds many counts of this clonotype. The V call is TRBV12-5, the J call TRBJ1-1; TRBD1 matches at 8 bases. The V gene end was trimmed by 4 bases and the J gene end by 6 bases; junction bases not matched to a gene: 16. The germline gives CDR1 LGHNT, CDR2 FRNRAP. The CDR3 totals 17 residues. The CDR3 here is CASGSPPETGEWPEAFF. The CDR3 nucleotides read TGTGCTAGTGGTTCCCCCCCCGAGACAGGGGAATGGCCTGAAGCTTTCTTT.

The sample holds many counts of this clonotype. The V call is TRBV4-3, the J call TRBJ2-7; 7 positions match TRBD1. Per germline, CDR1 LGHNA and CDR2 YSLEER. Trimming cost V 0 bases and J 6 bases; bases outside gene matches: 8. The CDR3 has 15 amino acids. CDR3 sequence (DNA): TGCGCCAGCAGCCAAGATCGGATAGGGGGCGCCGAGCAGTACTTC. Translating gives CASSQDRIGGAEQYF.

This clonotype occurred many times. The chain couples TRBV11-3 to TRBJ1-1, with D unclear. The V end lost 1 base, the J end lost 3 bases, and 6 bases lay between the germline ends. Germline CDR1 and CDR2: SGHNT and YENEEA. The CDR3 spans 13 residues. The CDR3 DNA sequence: TGTGCCAGCAGCTTAGTAAGGGACACTGAAGCTTTCTTT. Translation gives CASSLVRDTEAFF.

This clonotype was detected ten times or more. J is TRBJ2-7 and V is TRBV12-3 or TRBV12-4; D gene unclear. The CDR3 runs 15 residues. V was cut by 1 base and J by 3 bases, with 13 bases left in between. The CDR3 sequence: CASSLVAVGGYEQYF. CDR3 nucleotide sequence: TGTGCCAGCAGTTTAGTGGCAGTAGGTGGCTACGAGCAGTACTTC.

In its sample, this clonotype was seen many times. The CDR3 is CAISESRNTEAFF. The CDR3 DNA sequence: TGTGCCATCAGTGAGTCCAGGAACACTGAAGCTTTCTTT. The chain recombines TRBV10-3 with TRBJ1-1; D is unresolved. Trimming removed 0 bases at V and 1 base at J, with 3 bases between. The CDR3 length is 13 residues. Germline CDR1 and CDR2: ENHRY and SYGVKD.